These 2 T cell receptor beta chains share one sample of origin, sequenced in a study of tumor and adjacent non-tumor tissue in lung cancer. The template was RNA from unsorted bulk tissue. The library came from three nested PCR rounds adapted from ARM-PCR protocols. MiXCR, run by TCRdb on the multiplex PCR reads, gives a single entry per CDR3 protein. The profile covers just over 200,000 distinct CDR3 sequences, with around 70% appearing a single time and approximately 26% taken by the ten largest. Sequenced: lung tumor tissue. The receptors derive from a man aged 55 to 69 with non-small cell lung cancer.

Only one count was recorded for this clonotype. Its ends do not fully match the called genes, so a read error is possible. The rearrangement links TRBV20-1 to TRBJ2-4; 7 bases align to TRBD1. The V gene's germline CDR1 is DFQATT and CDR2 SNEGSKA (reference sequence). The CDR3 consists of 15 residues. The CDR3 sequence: CSAATSGQAKNIRYF. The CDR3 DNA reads TGCAGTGCTGCGACAAGCGGACAGGCCAAAAACATTCGGTACTTC.

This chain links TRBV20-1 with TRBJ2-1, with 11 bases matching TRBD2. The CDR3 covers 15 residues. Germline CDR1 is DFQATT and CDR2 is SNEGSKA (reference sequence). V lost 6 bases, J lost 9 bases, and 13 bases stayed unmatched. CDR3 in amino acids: CSADGTSGSGIEQFF. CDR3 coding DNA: TGCAGTGCCGACGGGACTAGCGGTAGTGGCATTGAGCAGTTCTTC.